These T cell receptor beta chains were read from a single sample in a study of OX40 agonist ivuxolimab in advanced cancers. Generated by immunoSEQ multiplex PCR, the TCRdb table keeps only in-frame clones and is missing some. Counted here are tens of thousands of clones, 89% occurring once; the ten biggest clones make up around 3.6%. Sequenced material: CD4+ or CD8+ T cells sorted from blood, taken in a trial of the OX40 agonist ivuxolimab. Source of these receptors: an adult with an advanced solid tumor such as melanoma, head and neck, liver or kidney cancer. Each CDR3 is given with its conserved first and last residue. Each record gives: clone size, J gene, CDR3 length, D gene, V gene, CDR3 protein, CDR3 DNA. A D gene is named only where the DNA matches it firmly. Some rows have no size entry. The others give once, few or many, or a class for an expanded clone.

size: NA; J: TRBJ2-7; length: 9; D: NA; V: TRBV7-3; CDR3: CANPGEQYF; DNA: TGTGCCAATCCGGGAGAGCAGTACTTC
size: NA; J: TRBJ2-3; length: 16; D: TRBD2; V: TRBV6-4; CDR3: CASSDSLAESTDTQYF; DNA: TGTGCCAGCAGTGACTCCCTAGCGGAGAGCACAGATACGCAGTATTTT
size: NA; J: TRBJ2-2; length: 15; D: NA; V: TRBV7-2; CDR3: CASGSPLVDTGELFF; DNA: TGTGCCAGCGGCTCTCCCCTGGTGGACACCGGGGAGCTGTTTTTT
size: NA; J: TRBJ2-1; length: 11; D: NA; V: TRBV5-1; CDR3: CASSREHEQFF; DNA: TGCGCCAGCAGCCGTGAACATGAGCAGTTCTTC
size: NA; J: TRBJ1-2; length: 13; D: NA; V: TRBV7-3; CDR3: CASSLKRNYGYTF; DNA: TGTGCCAGCAGCTTGAAACGAAACTATGGCTACACCTTC
size: once; J: TRBJ1-3; length: 14; D: NA; V: TRBV7-9; CDR3: CASTLRGWENTIYF; DNA: TGTGCCAGCACCCTCCGGGGTTGGGAAAACACCATATATTTT
size: once; J: TRBJ2-3; length: 13; D: NA; V: TRBV30; CDR3: CAWLNRATDTQYF; DNA: TGTGCCTGGCTGAACAGGGCTACTGATACGCAGTATTTT
size: NA; J: TRBJ1-3; length: 15; D: NA; V: TRBV18; CDR3: CASSPPGGRGNTIYF; DNA: TGTGCCAGCTCACCACCAGGAGGGCGAGGAAACACCATATATTTT
size: NA; J: TRBJ2-5; length: 16; D: NA; V: TRBV7-9; CDR3: CASSPLPQGLGETQYF; DNA: TGTGCCAGCAGCCCCTTGCCGCAGGGTTTGGGCGAGACCCAGTACTTC
size: NA; J: TRBJ1-2; length: 15; D: TRBD1; V: TRBV7-2; CDR3: CASSFVQGQGYGYTF; DNA: TGTGCCAGCAGCTTCGTACAGGGACAGGGCTATGGCTACACCTTC
size: NA; J: TRBJ2-1; length: 19; D: TRBD2; V: TRBV18; CDR3: CASSPRTSGFRSSYNEQFF; DNA: TGTGCCAGCTCACCCCGGACTAGCGGTTTTCGGAGCTCCTACAATGAGCAGTTCTTC
size: NA; J: TRBJ1-1; length: 13; D: NA; V: TRBV11-3; CDR3: CASSLVQNTEAFF; DNA: TGTGCCAGCAGCTTAGTTCAGAACACTGAAGCTTTCTTT
size: NA; J: TRBJ1-5; length: 18; D: NA; V: TRBV19; CDR3: CASTNRFLPETRGQPQHF; DNA: TGTGCCAGTACGAACAGATTTTTACCGGAGACCCGCGGACAGCCCCAGCATTTT
size: NA; J: TRBJ1-4; length: 14; D: NA; V: TRBV6-1; CDR3: CASRTRVSNEKLFF; DNA: TGTGCCAGCAGAACAAGGGTGTCGAATGAAAAACTGTTTTTT
size: NA; J: TRBJ2-1; length: 17; D: TRBD2; V: TRBV4-3; CDR3: CASSRRLAGDPYNEQFF; DNA: TGCGCCAGCAGCCGCCGACTAGCGGGAGATCCCTACAATGAGCAGTTCTTC
size: NA; J: TRBJ2-3; length: 15; D: TRBD2; V: TRBV2; CDR3: CASRPWGGFTDTQYF; DNA: TGTGCCAGCAGGCCCTGGGGGGGGTTCACAGATACGCAGTATTTT
size: few; J: TRBJ1-2; length: 12; D: NA; V: TRBV29-1; CDR3: CSVGAGSAGYTF; DNA: TGCAGCGTTGGCGCAGGGAGTGCTGGCTACACCTTC
size: NA; J: TRBJ2-1; length: 16; D: TRBD2; V: TRBV7-9; CDR3: CASSSLGLAYYNEQFF; DNA: TGTGCCAGCAGCTCCCTCGGACTAGCCTACTACAATGAGCAGTTCTTC